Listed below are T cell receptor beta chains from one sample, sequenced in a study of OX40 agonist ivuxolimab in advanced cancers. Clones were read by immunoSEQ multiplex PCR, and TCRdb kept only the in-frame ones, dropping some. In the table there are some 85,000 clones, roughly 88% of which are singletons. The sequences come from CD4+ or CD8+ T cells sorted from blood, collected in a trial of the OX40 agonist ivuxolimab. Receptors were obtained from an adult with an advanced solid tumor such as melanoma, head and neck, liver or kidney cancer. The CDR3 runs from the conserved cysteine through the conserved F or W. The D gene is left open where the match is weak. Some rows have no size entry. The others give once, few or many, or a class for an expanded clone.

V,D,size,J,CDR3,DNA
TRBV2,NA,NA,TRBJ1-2,CASSAAGGYTF,TGTGCCAGCAGCGCTGCGGGGGGCTACACCTTC
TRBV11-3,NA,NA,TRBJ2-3,CASSFGGKVSDTQYF,TGTGCCAGCAGCTTCGGAGGGAAGGTTTCAGATACGCAGTATTTT
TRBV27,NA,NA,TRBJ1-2,CASSTTDNYGYTF,TGTGCCAGCAGTACGACGGATAACTATGGCTACACCTTC
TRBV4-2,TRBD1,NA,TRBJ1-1,CASSQDRQGVRDTEAFF,TGTGCCAGCAGCCAAGATCGTCAGGGGGTAAGGGACACTGAAGCTTTCTTT
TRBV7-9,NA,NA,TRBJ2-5,CASTLGEGGQETQYF,TGTGCCAGCACCCTAGGGGAGGGGGGGCAAGAGACCCAGTACTTC
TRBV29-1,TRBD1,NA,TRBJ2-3,CSVGQGAFRTDTQYF,TGCAGCGTTGGACAGGGGGCGTTTCGGACAGATACGCAGTATTTT
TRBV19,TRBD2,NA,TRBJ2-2,CASSMRAGRNTGELFF,TGTGCCAGTAGTATGCGAGCGGGGAGAAACACCGGGGAGCTGTTTTTT
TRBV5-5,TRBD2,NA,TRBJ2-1,CASSTGLAGNNEQFF,TGTGCCAGCAGCACCGGACTAGCGGGCAACAATGAGCAGTTCTTC
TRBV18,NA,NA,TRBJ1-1,CASSPAPRTQNTEAFF,TGTGCCAGCTCACCCGCACCAAGGACACAGAACACTGAAGCTTTCTTT
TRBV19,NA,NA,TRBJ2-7,CATGGGGHYEQYF,TGTGCCACCGGGGGTGGGGGCCACTACGAGCAGTACTTC
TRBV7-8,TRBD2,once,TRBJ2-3,CASSLAGSGGPDTQYF,TGTGCCAGCAGCTTAGCGGGTAGCGGGGGCCCAGATACGCAGTATTTT
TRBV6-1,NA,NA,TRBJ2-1,CASTQGGGGNEQFF,TGTGCCAGCACACAAGGAGGGGGAGGCAATGAGCAGTTCTTC
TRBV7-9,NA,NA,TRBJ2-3,CASTETDTQYF,TGTGCCAGCACTGAAACAGATACGCAGTATTTT
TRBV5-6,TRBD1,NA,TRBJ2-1,CASSLQGKMDNEQFF,TGTGCCAGCAGCCTACAGGGGAAAATGGACAATGAGCAGTTCTTC
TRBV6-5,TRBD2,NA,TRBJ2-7,CASSLSGDPFYEQYF,TGTGCCAGCAGCCTGAGCGGGGATCCCTTTTACGAGCAGTACTTC
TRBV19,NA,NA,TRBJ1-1,CASSSWGASTEAFF,TGTGCCAGTAGTTCATGGGGGGCGAGTACTGAAGCTTTCTTT
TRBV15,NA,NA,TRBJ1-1,CATNQGMNTEAFF,TGTGCCACCAATCAGGGAATGAACACTGAAGCTTTCTTT
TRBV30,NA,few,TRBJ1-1,CAWRKQLNTEAFF,TGTGCCTGGAGAAAACAATTGAACACTGAAGCTTTCTTT
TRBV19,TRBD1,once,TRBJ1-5,CASSMGQGAFGNQPQHF,TGTGCCAGTAGTATGGGACAGGGGGCGTTTGGCAATCAGCCCCAGCATTTT
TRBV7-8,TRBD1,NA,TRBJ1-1,CASSLEGAATEAFF,TGTGCCAGCAGCCTTGAGGGGGCTGCGACTGAAGCTTTCTTT
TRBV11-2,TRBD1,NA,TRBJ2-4,CASSLGQGRVQYF,TGTGCCAGCAGCTTAGGACAGGGCCGGGTTCAGTACTTC
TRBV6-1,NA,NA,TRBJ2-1,CASSETGGGSLYNEQFF,TGTGCCAGCAGTGAAACGGGAGGGGGCAGCCTCTACAATGAGCAGTTCTTC
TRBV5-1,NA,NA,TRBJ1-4,CASSYTGQDEKLFF,TGCGCCAGCAGCTATACAGGGCAGGATGAAAAACTGTTTTTT
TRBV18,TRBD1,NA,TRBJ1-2,CASSPPGQGDGYTF,TGTGCCAGCTCACCACCTGGACAGGGAGATGGCTACACCTTC
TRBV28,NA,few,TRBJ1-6,CASSLTGNSPLHF,TGTGCCAGCAGCCTCACAGGAAATTCACCCCTCCACTTT
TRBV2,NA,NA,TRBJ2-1,CASSERGTVDEQFF,TGTGCCAGCAGTGAAAGGGGGACGGTGGATGAGCAGTTCTTC
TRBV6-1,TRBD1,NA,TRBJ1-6,CASLGQGNSPLHF,TGTGCCAGCCTAGGACAGGGGAATTCACCCCTCCACTTT
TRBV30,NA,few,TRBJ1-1,CAWSTRAEAFF,TGTGCCTGGAGTACCCGGGCTGAAGCTTTCTTT
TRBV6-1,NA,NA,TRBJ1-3,CASSERQFSGNTIYF,TGTGCCAGCAGTGAAAGGCAGTTCTCTGGAAACACCATATATTTT
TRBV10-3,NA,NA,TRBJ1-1,CAISSQGNTEAFF,TGTGCCATCAGTAGCCAGGGGAACACTGAAGCTTTCTTT
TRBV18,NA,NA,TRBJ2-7,CASSPLVTADTSYEQYF,TGTGCCAGCTCACCCTTAGTTACGGCAGATACTTCCTACGAGCAGTACTTC
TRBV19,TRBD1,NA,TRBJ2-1,CASRAGRDRFYNEQFF,TGTGCCAGTAGGGCCGGACGGGACAGGTTCTACAATGAGCAGTTCTTC
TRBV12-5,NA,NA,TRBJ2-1,CASALIPTGSYNEQFF,TGTGCTAGTGCCCTGATCCCCACAGGGTCCTACAATGAGCAGTTCTTC
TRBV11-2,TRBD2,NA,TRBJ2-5,CASSLVLAGPQETQYF,TGTGCCAGCAGCTTAGTGCTAGCGGGGCCCCAAGAGACCCAGTACTTC
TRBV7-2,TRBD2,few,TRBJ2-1,CASSLRGGQTSGVNNEQFF,TGTGCCAGCAGCTTACGCGGGGGGCAGACTAGCGGGGTCAACAATGAGCAGTTCTTC
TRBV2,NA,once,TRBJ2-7,CASSEARILNEQYF,TGTGCCAGCAGTGAAGCGAGGATACTGAACGAGCAGTACTTC
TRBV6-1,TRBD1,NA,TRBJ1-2,CASSQNRGENYGYTF,TGTGCCAGCAGTCAAAACAGGGGGGAGAACTATGGCTACACCTTC
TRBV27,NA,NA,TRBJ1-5,CASSSLFVPWSNQPQHF,TGTGCCAGCAGTTCCCTGTTTGTCCCGTGGAGCAATCAGCCCCAGCATTTT
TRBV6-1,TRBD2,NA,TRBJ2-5,CASRAEPGRGETQYF,TGTGCCAGCAGGGCGGAACCAGGGAGGGGAGAGACCCAGTACTTC
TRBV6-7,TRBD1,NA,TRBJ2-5,CASSTTGQETQYF,TGTGCCAGCAGTACGACAGGGCAAGAGACCCAGTACTTC
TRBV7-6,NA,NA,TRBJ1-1,CASSLSRGVTEAFF,TGTGCCAGCAGCTTATCTCGGGGCGTCACTGAAGCTTTCTTT
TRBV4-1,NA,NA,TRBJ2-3,CASSQDRTGRRPDTQYF,TGCGCCAGCAGCCAAGATCGTACAGGAAGGCGTCCAGATACGCAGTATTTT
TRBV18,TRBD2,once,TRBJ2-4,CASSPQRGPSLAKNIQYF,TGTGCCAGCTCACCGCAGCGGGGGCCTTCTTTAGCCAAAAACATTCAGTACTTC
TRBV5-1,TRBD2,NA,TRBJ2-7,CASSLPSGGYEQYF,TGCGCCAGCAGCTTGCCTAGCGGGGGCTACGAGCAGTACTTC
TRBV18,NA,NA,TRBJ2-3,CASSNQALGTDTQYF,TGTGCCAGCTCAAATCAGGCGTTGGGCACAGATACGCAGTATTTT
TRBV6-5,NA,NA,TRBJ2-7,CASGGDLGNPYEQYF,TGTGCCAGCGGGGGTGACTTGGGAAACCCCTACGAGCAGTACTTC
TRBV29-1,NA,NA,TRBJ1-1,CSVPGASNTEAFF,TGCAGCGTCCCCGGGGCCTCGAACACTGAAGCTTTCTTT
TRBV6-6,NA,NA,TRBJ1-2,CASSYETRANYGYTF,TGTGCCAGCAGTTACGAGACAAGAGCTAACTATGGCTACACCTTC